A selection of T cell receptor beta chains follows, all from one sample in a study of cytomegalovirus exposure and HLA in healthy donors. Sequencing was performed with immunoSEQ multiplex PCR; in TCRdb, only in-frame clones are kept and a portion is missing. The repertoire holds some 150,000 clones, roughly 83% seen once, with 1.5% in the top ten. The sample comprised PBMCs. The receptors stem from a man aged 35 to 55 in good health and CMV-seronegative. Both conserved end residues are part of each CDR3. The D gene is left open where the match is weak. The size field is filled for only some rows; it gives once, few, many or a size class.

-	TRBV5-4	TRBJ2-1	-	TGTGCCAGCAGCTTGCTTCAGGGTTTAGAGTACAATGAGCAGTTCTTC	CASSLLQGLEYNEQFF
-	TRBV18	TRBJ1-2	-	TGTGCCAGCTCACCTGACACCAACTATGGCTACACCTTC	CASSPDTNYGYTF
-	TRBV6-5	TRBJ2-7	-	TGTGCCAGCAGTTACTCGGGCACTTCGAGTTACGAGCAGTACTTC	CASSYSGTSSYEQYF
TRBD2	TRBV6-1	TRBJ2-2	-	TGTGCCAGCAATCAAAAGCGGGAGAGCACCGGGGAGCTGTTTTTT	CASNQKRESTGELFF
-	TRBV18	TRBJ1-4	-	TGTGCCAGCTCACGGAACAGAGAAAAACTGTTTTTT	CASSRNREKLFF
-	TRBV5-1	TRBJ2-4	-	TGCGCCAGCAGCCCGGGGACAACCGGTTACCAAAACATTCAGTACTTC	CASSPGTTGYQNIQYF
TRBD2	TRBV7-8	TRBJ2-1	-	TGTGCCAGCAGCCCCTCAGCGGGAGGGGGTTACAATGAGCAGTTCTTC	CASSPSAGGGYNEQFF
-	TRBV7-8	TRBJ2-1	-	TGTGCCAGCAGCTTTGAGTTTGAGGTAAATGAGCAGTTCTTC	CASSFEFEVNEQFF
TRBD1	TRBV6-1	TRBJ2-1	-	TGTGCCAGCATTAAAGCCGGGACAGGAGGTTACAATGAGCAGTTCTTC	CASIKAGTGGYNEQFF
TRBD1	TRBV28	TRBJ2-1	-	TGTGCCAGCAGTTTAAGGGGGACAGGGTGGGGCAATGAGCAGTTCTTC	CASSLRGTGWGNEQFF
-	TRBV7-3	TRBJ1-1	-	TGTGCCAGCATCCTCAGGGGAGATGAAGCTTTCTTT	CASILRGDEAFF
-	TRBV14	TRBJ1-1	-	TGTGCCAGCAGCCATCTTGGGCTCAACACTGAAGCTTTCTTT	CASSHLGLNTEAFF
TRBD2	TRBV2	TRBJ2-7	-	TGTGCCAGCAGTCTTCCGGGACTAGCGGGGGATGCATACGAGCAGTACTTC	CASSLPGLAGDAYEQYF
-	TRBV9	TRBJ1-4	-	TGTGCCAGCAGCGCCGGGCAGAGGGATGAAAAACTGTTTTTT	CASSAGQRDEKLFF
-	TRBV9	TRBJ2-3	-	TGTGCCAGCAGCGTAGGTAGCGGTGATACGCAGTATTTT	CASSVGSGDTQYF
-	TRBV6-5	TRBJ1-2	once	TGTGCCAGCAGCCCCCTTGGACAGTCCTATGGCTACACCTTC	CASSPLGQSYGYTF
TRBD1	TRBV5-1	TRBJ1-2	few	TGCGCCAGCAGCCCAGGGACAGCCGCTATGTATGGCTACACCTTC	CASSPGTAAMYGYTF
-	TRBV19	TRBJ1-1	-	TGTGCCAGTAGCCTACCACAGGGCCTGAACACTGAAGCTTTCTTT	CASSLPQGLNTEAFF
-	TRBV4-3	TRBJ2-5	-	TGCGCCAGCAGCCAAGAACTAGCCGACCAAGAGACCCAGTACTTC	CASSQELADQETQYF